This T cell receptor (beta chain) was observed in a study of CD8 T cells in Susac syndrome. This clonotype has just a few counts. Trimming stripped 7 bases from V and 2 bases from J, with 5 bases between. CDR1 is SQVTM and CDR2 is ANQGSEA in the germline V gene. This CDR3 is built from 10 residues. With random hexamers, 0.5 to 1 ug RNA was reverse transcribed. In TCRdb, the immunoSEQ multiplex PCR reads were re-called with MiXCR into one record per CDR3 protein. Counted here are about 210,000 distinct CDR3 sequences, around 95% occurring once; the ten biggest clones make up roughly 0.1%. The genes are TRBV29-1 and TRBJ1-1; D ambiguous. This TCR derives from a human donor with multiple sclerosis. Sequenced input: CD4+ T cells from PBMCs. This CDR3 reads CSGQNTEAFF. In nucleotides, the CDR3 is TGCAGCGGGCAAAACACTGAAGCTTTCTTT.